The source of this T cell receptor (beta chain) is a study of OX40 agonist ivuxolimab in advanced cancers. Study-level points and caveats: Expanded clones belonging to CD8+ T cells outnumbered, on average, those of CD4+.

Profiled with immunoSEQ multiplex PCR; TCRdb holds only in-frame clones, not every one. In the table there are fewer than 25,000 clones, around 77% of which are singletons. Patients were ineligible given autoimmune disease history or systemic immunosuppression. With regard to this clone: As yet, its antigen is unknown.

Trimming removed 3 bases from V and 4 bases from J, with 12 bases in between. Per germline, CDR1 LNHDA and CDR2 SQIVND (reference sequence). The CDR3 runs to 15 residues. The sequence was collected from an adult with an advanced solid tumor such as melanoma, head and neck, liver or kidney cancer. The J gene is TRBJ2-2, the V gene TRBV19, with D unclear. The sequenced sample was CD4+ or CD8+ T cells sorted from blood, obtained in a trial of the OX40 agonist ivuxolimab. CDR3 protein: CASSMAVVGTGELFF. The CDR3 region has the DNA TGTGCCAGTAGTATGGCGGTAGTGGGCACCGGGGAGCTGTTTTTT.